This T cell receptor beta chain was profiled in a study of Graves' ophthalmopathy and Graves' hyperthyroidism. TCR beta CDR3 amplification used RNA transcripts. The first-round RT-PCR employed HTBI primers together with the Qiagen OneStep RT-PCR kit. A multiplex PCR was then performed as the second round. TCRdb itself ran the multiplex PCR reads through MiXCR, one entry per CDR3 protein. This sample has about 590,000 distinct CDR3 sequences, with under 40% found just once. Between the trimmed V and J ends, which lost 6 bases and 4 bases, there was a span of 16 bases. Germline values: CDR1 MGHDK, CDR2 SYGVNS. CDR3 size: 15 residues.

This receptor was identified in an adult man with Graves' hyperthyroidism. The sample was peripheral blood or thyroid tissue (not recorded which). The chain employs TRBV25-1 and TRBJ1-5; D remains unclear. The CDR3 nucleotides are TGTGCCAGCAGCGTTGAAATCGACGGGAATCAGCCCCAGCATTTT. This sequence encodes CASSVEIDGNQPQHF.